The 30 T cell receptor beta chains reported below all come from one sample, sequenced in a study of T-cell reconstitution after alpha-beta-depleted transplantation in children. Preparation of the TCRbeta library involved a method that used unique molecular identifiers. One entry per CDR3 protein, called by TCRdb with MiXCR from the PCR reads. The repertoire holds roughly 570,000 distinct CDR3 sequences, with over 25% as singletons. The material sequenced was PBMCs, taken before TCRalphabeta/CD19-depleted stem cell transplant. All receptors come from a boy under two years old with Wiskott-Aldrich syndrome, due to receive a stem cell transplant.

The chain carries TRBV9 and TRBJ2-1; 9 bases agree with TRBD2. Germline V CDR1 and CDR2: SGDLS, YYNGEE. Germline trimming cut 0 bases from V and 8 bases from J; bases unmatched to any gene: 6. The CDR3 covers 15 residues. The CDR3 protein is CASSVGGSGSYEQFF. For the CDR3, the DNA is TGTGCCAGCAGCGTAGGGGGTAGCGGGAGCTATGAGCAGTTCTTC. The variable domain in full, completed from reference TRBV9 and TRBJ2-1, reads DSGVTQTPKHLITATGQRVTLRCSPRSGDLSVYWYQQSLDQGLQFLIQYYNGEERAKGNILERFSAQQFPDLHSELNLSSLELGDSALYFCASSVGGSGSYEQFFGPGTRLTVL.

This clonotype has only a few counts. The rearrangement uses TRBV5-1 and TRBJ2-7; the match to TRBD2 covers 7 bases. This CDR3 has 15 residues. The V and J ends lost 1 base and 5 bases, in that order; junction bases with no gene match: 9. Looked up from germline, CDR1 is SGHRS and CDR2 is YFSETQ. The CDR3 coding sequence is TGCGCCAGCAGCTTGAGCGGGGCCGCTCCTAACGAGCAGTACTTC. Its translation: CASSLSGAAPNEQYF.

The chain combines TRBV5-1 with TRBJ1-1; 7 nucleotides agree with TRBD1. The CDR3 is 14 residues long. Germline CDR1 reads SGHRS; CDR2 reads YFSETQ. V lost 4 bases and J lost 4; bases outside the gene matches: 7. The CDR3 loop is CASSPRTGATEAFF. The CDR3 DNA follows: TGCGCCAGCAGCCCCCGTACAGGGGCCACTGAAGCTTTCTTT. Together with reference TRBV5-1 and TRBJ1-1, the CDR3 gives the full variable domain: KAGVTQTPRYLIKTRGQQVTLSCSPISGHRSVSWYQQTPGQGLQFLFEYFSETQRNKGNFPGRFSGRQFSNSRSEMNVSTLELGDSALYLCASSPRTGATEAFFGQGTRLTVV.

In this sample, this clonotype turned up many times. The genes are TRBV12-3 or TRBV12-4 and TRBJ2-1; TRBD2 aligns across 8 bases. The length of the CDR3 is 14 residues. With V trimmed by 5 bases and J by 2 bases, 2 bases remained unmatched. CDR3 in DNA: TGTGCCAGCAGTACTAGCGGAACCTACAATGAGCAGTTCTTC. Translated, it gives CASSTSGTYNEQFF.

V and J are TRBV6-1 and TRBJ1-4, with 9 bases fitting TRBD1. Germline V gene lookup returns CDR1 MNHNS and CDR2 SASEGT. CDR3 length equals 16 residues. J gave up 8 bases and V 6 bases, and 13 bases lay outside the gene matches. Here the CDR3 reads CASSRLTGGSGEKLFF. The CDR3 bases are TGTGCCAGCAGCCGACTAACAGGGGGCAGTGGAGAAAAACTGTTTTTT.

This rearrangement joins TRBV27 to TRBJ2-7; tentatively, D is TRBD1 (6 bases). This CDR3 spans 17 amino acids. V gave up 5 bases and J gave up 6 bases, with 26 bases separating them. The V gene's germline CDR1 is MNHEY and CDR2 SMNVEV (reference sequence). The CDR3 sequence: CASSPTLTSRTGREQYF. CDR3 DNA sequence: TGTGCCAGCAGTCCAACATTAACCTCTAGAACAGGGCGCGAGCAGTACTTC.

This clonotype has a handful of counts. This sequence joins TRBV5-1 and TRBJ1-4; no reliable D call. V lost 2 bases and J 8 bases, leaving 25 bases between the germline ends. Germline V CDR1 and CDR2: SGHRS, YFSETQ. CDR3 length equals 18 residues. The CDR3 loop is CASSLSPGGWPADEKLFF. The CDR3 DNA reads TGCGCCAGCAGCTTAAGTCCGGGAGGGTGGCCTGCGGACGAAAAACTGTTTTTT.

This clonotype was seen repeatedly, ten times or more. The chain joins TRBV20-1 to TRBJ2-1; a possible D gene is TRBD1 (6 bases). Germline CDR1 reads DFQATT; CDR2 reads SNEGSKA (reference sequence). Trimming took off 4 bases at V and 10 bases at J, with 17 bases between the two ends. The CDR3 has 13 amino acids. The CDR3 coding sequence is TGCAGTGCTACAAGGACAGCTGTGAGCGAGCAGTTCTTC. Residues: CSATRTAVSEQFF.

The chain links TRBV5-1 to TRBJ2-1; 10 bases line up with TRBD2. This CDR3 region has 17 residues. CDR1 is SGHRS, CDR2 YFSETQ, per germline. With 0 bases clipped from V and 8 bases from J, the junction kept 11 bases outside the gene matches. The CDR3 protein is CASSLGTSSGRKDEQFF. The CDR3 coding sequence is TGCGCCAGCAGCTTGGGGACGAGTAGCGGGAGGAAGGATGAGCAGTTCTTC.

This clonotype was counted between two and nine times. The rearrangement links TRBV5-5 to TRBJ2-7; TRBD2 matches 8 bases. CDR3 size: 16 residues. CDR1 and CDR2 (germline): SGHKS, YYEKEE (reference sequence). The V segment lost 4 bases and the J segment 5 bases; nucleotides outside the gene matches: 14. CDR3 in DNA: TGTGCCAGCAGCCCCTGGCTAGCGGGCCTAAAGAACGAGCAGTACTTC. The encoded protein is CASSPWLAGLKNEQYF.

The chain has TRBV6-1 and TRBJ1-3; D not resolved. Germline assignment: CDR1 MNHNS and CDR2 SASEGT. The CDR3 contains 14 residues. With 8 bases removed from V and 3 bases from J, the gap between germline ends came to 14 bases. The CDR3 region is CASSRADYGNTIYF. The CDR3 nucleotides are TGTGCCAGCTCGAGAGCGGACTATGGAAACACCATATATTTT.

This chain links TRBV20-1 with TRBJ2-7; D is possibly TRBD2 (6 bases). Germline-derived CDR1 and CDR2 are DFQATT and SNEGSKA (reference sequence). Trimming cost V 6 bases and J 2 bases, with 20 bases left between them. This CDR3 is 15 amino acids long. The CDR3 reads CSASPPTRTTYEQYF. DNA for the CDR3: TGCAGTGCGAGCCCCCCGACTAGGACTACCTACGAGCAGTACTTC.

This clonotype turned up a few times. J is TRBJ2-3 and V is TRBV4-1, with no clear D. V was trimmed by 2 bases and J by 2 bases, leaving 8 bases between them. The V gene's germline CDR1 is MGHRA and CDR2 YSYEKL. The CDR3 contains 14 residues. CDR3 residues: CASSQQETTDTQYF. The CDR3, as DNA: TGCGCCAGCAGCCAACAGGAGACCACAGATACGCAGTATTTT.

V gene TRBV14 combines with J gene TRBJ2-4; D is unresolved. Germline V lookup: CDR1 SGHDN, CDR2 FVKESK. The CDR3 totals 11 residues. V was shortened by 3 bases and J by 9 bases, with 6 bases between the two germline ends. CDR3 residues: CASSHAGIQYF. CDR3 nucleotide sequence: TGTGCCAGCAGCCATGCCGGCATTCAGTACTTC.

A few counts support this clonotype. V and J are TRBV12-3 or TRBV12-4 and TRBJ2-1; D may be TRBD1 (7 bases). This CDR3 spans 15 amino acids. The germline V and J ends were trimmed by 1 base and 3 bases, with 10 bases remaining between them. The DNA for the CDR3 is TGTGCCAGCAGTTTAGGCAGGGGGGACTACAATGAGCAGTTCTTC. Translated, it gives CASSLGRGDYNEQFF.

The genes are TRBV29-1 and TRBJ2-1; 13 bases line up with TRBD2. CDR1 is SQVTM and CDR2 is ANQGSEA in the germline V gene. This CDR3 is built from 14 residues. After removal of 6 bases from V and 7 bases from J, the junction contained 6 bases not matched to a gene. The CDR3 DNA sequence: TGCAGCGTCCGTGGACTAGCGGGAGAGAATGAGCAGTTCTTC. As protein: CSVRGLAGENEQFF.

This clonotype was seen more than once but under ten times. The CDR3 sequence is CASSSGINPNNEQFF. The CDR3 DNA follows: TGCGCCAGCAGCTCCGGGATAAACCCCAACAATGAGCAGTTCTTC. The chain couples TRBV5-1 to TRBJ2-1; D is possibly TRBD2 (5 bases). Between the trimmed V and J ends, which lost 3 bases and 5 bases, there was a span of 15 bases. The CDR3 loop spans 15 amino acids. The V gene's germline CDR1 is SGHRS and CDR2 YFSETQ.

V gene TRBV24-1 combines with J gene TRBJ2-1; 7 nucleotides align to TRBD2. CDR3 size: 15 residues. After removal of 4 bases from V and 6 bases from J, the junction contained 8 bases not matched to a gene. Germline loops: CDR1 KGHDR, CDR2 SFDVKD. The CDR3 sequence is CATSDPSGIFNEQFF. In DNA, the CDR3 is TGTGCCACCAGTGACCCAAGCGGGATATTCAATGAGCAGTTCTTC.

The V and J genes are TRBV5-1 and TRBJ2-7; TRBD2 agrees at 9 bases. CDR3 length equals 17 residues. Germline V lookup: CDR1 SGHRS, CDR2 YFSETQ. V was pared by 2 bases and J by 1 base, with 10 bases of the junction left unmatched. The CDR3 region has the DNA TGCGCCAGCAGCTTCCGTGGGGTAGCGGGAGCTTCCTACGAGCAGTACTTC. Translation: CASSFRGVAGASYEQYF.

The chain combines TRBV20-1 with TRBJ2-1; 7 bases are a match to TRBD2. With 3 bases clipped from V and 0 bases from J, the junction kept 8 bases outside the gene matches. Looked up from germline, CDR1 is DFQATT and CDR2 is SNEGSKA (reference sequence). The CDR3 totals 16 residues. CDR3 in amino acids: CSASLRAGSSYNEQFF. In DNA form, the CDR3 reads TGCAGTGCTAGTCTTCGAGCGGGAAGCTCCTACAATGAGCAGTTCTTC.

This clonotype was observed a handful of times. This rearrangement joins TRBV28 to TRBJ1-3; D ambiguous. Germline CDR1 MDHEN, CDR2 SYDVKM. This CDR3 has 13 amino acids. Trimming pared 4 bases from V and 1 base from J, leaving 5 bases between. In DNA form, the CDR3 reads TGTGCCAGCAGTTCGGCATCTGGAAACACCATATATTTT. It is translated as CASSSASGNTIYF.

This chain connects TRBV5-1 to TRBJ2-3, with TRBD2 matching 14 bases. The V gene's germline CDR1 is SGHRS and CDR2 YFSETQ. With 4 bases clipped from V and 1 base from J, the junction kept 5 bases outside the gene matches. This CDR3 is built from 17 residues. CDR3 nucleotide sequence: TGCGCCAGCAGCCCGGGACTAGCGGGAGTGGGCACAGATACGCAGTATTTT. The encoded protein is CASSPGLAGVGTDTQYF.

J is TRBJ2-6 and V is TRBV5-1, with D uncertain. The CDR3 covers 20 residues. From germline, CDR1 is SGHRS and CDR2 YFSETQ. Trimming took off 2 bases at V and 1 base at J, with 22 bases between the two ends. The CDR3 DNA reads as TGCGCCAGCAGCTTCCCCATAGCCCAGTTTGTTCCTTCTGGGGCCAACGTCCTGACTTTC. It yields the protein CASSFPIAQFVPSGANVLTF.

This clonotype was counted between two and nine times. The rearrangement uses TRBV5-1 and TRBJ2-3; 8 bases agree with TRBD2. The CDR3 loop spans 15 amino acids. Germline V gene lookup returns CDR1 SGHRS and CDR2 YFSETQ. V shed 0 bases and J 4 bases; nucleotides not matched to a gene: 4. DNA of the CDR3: TGCGCCAGCAGCTTGGCCGTCGGGAGGGCAGATACGCAGTATTTT. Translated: CASSLAVGRADTQYF. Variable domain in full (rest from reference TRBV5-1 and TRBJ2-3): KAGVTQTPRYLIKTRGQQVTLSCSPISGHRSVSWYQQTPGQGLQFLFEYFSETQRNKGNFPGRFSGRQFSNSRSEMNVSTLELGDSALYLCASSLAVGRADTQYFGPGTRLTVL.

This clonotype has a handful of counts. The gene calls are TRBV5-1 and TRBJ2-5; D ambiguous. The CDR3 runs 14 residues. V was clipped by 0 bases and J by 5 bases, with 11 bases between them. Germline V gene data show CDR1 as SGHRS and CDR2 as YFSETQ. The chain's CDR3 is CASSLAVGWETQYF. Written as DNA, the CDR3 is TGCGCCAGCAGCTTGGCCGTGGGTTGGGAGACCCAGTACTTC.

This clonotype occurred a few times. CDR3 DNA sequence: TGCAGCGTTGAAGATGGGCCTACTTCTAACTATGGCTACACCTTC. It encodes CSVEDGPTSNYGYTF. The rearrangement uses TRBV29-1 and TRBJ1-2; no definite D call. The CDR3 consists of 15 residues. The V gene lost 0 bases and the J gene lost 0 bases, with 11 bases spanning the gap. Germline CDR1 SQVTM, CDR2 ANQGSEA.

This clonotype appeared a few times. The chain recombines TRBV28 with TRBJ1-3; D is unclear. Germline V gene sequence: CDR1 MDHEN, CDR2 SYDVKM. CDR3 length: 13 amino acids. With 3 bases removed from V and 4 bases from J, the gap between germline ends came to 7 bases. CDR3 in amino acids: CASSLVSGNTIYF. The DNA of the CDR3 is TGTGCCAGCAGTTTGGTATCAGGAAACACCATATATTTT. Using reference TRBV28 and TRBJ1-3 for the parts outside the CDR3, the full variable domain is DVKVTQSSRYLVKRTGEKVFLECVQDMDHENMFWYRQDPGLGLRLIYFSYDVKMKEKGDIPEGYSVSREKKERFSLILESASTNQTSMYLCASSLVSGNTIYFGEGSWLTVV.

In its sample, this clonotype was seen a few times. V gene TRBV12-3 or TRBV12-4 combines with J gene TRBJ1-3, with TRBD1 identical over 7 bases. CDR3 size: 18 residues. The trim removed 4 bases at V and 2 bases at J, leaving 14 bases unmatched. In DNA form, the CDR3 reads TGTGCCAGCAGTTCCCGCGGGGGCAGACAGGGCCCTGGAAACACCATATATTTT. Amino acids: CASSSRGGRQGPGNTIYF.

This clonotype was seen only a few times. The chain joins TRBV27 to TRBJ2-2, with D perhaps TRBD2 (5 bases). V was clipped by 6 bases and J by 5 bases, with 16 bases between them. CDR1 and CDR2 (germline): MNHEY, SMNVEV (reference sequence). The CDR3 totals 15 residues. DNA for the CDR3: TGTGCCAGCAGCCCCTCGCGGGCGTGGACCGGGGAGCTGTTTTTT. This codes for CASSPSRAWTGELFF.

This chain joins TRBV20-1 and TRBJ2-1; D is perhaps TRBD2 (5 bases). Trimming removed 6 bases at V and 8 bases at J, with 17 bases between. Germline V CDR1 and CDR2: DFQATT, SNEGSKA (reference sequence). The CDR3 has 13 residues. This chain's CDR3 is CSARAEAGDEQFF. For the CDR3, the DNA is TGCAGTGCCCGAGCGGAGGCTGGGGATGAGCAGTTCTTC.